Given below is one T cell receptor (beta chain) in context. Its target is unknown. The V gene's germline CDR1 is SGHDT and CDR2 YYEEEE. V was clipped by 4 bases and J by 5 bases; unmatched bases: 7. The CDR3 is made up of 15 amino acids. Primers for the PCR totalled 60 Vbeta and 13 Jbeta. The method was immunoSEQ multiplex PCR; TCRdb's version includes in-frame clones alone and lacks a portion of them. The sample shows about 150,000 clones, roughly 85% of them seen only once. Likely unrecorded immune exposures existed in these nominally healthy donors. The record originates from a study of cytomegalovirus exposure and HLA in healthy donors. Study outcomes and limitations: In a later analysis, at a false discovery rate of 0.05, roughly 17,000 TCR beta sequences matched HLA alleles. Earlier results showed most TCR beta V segments being productive about 90% or about 30% of the time.

This receptor was identified in a male donor in good health and CMV-seronegative. The rearrangement joins TRBV5-6 to TRBJ1-5; 9 bases map to TRBD1. The specimen sequenced was PBMCs. The CDR3 bases are TGTGCCAGCAGCCCGGGACAGGGAAAGTATCAGCCCCAGCATTTT. Translated: CASSPGQGKYQPQHF.